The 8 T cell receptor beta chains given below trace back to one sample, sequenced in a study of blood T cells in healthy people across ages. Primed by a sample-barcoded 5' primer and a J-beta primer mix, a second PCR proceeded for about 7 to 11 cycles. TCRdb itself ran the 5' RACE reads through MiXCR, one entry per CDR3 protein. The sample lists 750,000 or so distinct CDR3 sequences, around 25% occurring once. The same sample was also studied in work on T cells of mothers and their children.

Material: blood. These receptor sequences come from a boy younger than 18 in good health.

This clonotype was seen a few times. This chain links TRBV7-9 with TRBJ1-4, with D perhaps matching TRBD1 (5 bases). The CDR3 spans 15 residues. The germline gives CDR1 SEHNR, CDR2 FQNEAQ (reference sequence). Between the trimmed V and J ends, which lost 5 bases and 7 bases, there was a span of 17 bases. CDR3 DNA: TGTGCCAGCAGCCTGCATCTTGGGGGTACTGAAAAACTGTTTTTT. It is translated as CASSLHLGGTEKLFF.

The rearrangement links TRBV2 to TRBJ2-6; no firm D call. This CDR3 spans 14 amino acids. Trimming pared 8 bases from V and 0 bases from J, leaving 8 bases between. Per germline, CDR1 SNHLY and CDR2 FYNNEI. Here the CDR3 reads CASGSSSGANVLTF. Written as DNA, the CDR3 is TGTGCCAGCGGGTCCTCCTCTGGGGCCAACGTCCTGACTTTC.

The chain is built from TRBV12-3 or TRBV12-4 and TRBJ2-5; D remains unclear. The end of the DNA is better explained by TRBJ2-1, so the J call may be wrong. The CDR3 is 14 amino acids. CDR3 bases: TGTGCCAGCAGTTTTGCCCGGGCCCACAATGAGCAGTTCTTC. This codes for CASSFARAHNEQFF.

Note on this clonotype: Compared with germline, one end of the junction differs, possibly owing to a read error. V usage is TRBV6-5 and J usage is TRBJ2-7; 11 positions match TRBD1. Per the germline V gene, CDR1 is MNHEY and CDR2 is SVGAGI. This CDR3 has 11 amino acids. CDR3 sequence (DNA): TGTGCCAGCAGCGGACAGGGGGCGTTCCATTTC. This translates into CASSGQGAFHF.

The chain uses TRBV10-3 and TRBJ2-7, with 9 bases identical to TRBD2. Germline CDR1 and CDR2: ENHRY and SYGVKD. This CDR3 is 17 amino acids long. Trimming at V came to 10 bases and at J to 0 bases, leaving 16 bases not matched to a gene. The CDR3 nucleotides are TGTGCCACCGGTTCGTTTTTAGCGGGGGCCCACTCCTACGAGCAGTACTTC. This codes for CATGSFLAGAHSYEQYF.

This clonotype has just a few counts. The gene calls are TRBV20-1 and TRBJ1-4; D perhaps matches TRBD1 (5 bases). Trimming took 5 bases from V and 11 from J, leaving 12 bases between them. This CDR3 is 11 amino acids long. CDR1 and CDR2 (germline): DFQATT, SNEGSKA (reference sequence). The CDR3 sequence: CSAGRGNKLFF. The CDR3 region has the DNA TGCAGTGCTGGCCGGGGGAACAAACTGTTTTTT.

The CDR3 region is CASSQGGQRTPNEKLFF. The CDR3 DNA reads TGTGCCAGCAGCCAAGGCGGCCAGCGAACCCCTAATGAAAAACTGTTTTTT. This sequence joins TRBV4-2 and TRBJ1-4; D uncertain. This CDR3 is 17 amino acids long. Deletions cut 1 base from V and 3 bases from J, with 15 bases between. The germline CDR1 and CDR2 sequences are LGHNA and YNFKEQ.

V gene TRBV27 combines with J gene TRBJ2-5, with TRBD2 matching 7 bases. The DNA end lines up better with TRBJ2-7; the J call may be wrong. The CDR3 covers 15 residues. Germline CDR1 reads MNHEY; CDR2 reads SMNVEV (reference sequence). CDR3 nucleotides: TGTGCCAGCACACTCACCGGGGGAGGGTTCGACGAGCAGTACTTC. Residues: CASTLTGGGFDEQYF.